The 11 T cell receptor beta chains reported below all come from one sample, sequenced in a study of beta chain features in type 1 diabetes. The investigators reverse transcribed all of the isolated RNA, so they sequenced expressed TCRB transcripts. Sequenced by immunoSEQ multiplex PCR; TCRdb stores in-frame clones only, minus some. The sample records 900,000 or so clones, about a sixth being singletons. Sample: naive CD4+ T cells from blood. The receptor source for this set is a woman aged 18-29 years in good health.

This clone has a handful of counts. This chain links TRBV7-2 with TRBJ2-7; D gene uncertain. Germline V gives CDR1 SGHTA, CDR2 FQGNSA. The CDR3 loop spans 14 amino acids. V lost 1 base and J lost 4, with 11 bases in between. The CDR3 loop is CASSLGVYSYEQYF. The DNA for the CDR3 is TGTGCCAGCAGCTTAGGTGTCTATTCATACGAGCAGTACTTC.

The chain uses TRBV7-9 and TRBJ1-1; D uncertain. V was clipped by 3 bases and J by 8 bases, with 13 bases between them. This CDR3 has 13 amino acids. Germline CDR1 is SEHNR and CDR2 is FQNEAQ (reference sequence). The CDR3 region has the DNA TGTGCCAGCAGCTTGCCGGCCGCCTTAGAAGCTTTCTTT. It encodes CASSLPAALEAFF.

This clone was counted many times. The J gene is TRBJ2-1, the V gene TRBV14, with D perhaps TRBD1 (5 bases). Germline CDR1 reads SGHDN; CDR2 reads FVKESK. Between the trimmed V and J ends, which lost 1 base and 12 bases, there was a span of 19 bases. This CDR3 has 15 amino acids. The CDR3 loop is CASSQVQGGKWRQFF. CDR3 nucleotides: TGTGCCAGCAGCCAAGTTCAGGGCGGAAAATGGCGGCAGTTCTTC.

The CDR3 coding sequence is TGTGCCAGTAATCCCTCTAGACTAGCGGGAGGGCCTGGAGATACGCAGTATTTT. Residues: CASNPSRLAGGPGDTQYF. The V gene is TRBV7-2, the J gene TRBJ2-3; TRBD2 aligns across 14 bases. V was pared by 9 bases and J by 5 bases, with 16 bases of the junction left unmatched. Germline CDR1 reads SGHTA; CDR2 reads FQGNSA. The CDR3 spans 18 residues.

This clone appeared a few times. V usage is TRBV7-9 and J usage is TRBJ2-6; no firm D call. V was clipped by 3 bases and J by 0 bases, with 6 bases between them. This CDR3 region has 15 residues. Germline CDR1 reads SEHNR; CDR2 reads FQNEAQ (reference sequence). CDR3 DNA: TGTGCCAGCAGCTTGGGAAACTCTGGGGCCAACGTCCTGACTTTC. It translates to CASSLGNSGANVLTF.

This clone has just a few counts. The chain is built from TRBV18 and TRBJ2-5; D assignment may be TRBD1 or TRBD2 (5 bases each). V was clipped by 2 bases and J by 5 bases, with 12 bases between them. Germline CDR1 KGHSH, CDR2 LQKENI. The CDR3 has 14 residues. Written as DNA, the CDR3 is TGTGCCAGCTCACCAGGTGGGACCCGGGAGACCCAGTACTTC. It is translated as CASSPGGTRETQYF.

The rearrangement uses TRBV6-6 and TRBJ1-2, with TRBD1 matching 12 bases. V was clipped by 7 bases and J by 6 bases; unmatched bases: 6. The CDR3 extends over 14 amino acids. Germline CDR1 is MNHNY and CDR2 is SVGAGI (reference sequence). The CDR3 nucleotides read TGTGCCAGCACCCGGGACAGGGGGCGCGATGGCTACACCTTC. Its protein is CASTRDRGRDGYTF.

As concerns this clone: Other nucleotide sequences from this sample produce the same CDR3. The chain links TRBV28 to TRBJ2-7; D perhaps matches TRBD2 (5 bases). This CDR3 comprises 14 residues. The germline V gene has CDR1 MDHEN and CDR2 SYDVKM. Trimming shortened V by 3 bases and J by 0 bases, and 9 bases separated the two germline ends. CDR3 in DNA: TGTGCCAGCAGTTTGAGTGGGAGCTCCTACGAGCAGTACTTC. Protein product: CASSLSGSSYEQYF. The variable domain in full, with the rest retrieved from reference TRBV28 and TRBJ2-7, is DVKVTQSSRYLVKRTGEKVFLECVQDMDHENMFWYRQDPGLGLRLIYFSYDVKMKEKGDIPEGYSVSREKKERFSLILESASTNQTSMYLCASSLSGSSYEQYFGPGTRLTVT.

DNA for the CDR3: TGCGCCAGCAGCCCCGGACAGGTGACGAACAATGAGCAGTTCTTC. This translates into CASSPGQVTNNEQFF. The chain couples TRBV5-1 to TRBJ2-1; 7 bases align to TRBD1. The CDR3 sequence is 15 residues long. The V gene end was trimmed by 4 bases and the J gene end by 5 bases; junction bases not matched to a gene: 9. CDR1 SGHRS and CDR2 YFSETQ come from the germline V gene.

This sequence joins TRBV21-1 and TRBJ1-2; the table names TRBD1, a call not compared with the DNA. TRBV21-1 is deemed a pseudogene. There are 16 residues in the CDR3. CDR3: CASSSRGTGGGSGYTF. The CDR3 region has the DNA TGTGCCAGCAGCAGCAGAGGGACAGGGGGCGGTAGTGGCTACACCTTC.

The CDR3 nucleotides are TGTGCCAGCAGCGTAGGAAGGGGCGAGGGCGGGAGCCAAGAGACCCAGTACTTC. Its translation: CASSVGRGEGGSQETQYF. The rearrangement joins TRBV9 to TRBJ2-5; 7 nucleotides align to TRBD2. Germline V lookup: CDR1 SGDLS, CDR2 YYNGEE. The CDR3 runs to 18 residues. Germline trimming cut 0 bases from V and 1 base from J; bases unmatched to any gene: 12. The complete variable domain, with remaining parts taken from reference TRBV9 and TRBJ2-5, reads DSGVTQTPKHLITATGQRVTLRCSPRSGDLSVYWYQQSLDQGLQFLIQYYNGEERAKGNILERFSAQQFPDLHSELNLSSLELGDSALYFCASSVGRGEGGSQETQYFGPGTRLLVL.